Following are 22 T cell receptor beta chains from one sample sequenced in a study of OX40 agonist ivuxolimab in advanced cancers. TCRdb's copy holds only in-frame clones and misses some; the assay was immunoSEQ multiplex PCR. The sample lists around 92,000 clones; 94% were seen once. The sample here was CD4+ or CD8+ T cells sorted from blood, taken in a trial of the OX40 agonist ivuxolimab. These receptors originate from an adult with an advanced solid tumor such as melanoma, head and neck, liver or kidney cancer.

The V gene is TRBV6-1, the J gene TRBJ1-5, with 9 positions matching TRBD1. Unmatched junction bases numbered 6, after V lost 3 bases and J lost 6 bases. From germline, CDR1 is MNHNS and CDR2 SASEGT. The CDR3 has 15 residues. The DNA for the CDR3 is TGTGCCAGCAGTGAGGGGGACAGGGTCAGTCAGCCCCAGCATTTT. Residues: CASSEGDRVSQPQHF.

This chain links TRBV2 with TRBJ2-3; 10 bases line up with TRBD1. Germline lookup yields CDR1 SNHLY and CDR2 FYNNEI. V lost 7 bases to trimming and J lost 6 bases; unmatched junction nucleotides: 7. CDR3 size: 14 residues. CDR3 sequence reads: CASTQTGGLDTQYF. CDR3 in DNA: TGTGCCAGCACTCAGACAGGGGGCTTGGATACGCAGTATTTT.

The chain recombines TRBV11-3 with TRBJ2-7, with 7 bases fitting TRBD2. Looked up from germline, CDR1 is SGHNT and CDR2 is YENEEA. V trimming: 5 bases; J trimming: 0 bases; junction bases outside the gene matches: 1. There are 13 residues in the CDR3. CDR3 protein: CASSPGGSYEQYF. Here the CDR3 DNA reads TGTGCCAGCAGCCCGGGGGGCTCCTACGAGCAGTACTTC. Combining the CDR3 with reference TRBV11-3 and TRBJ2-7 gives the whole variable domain EAGVVQSPRYKIIEKKQPVAFWCNPISGHNTLYWYLQNLGQGPELLIRYENEEAVDDSQLPKDRFSAERLKGVDSTLKIQPAELGDSAVYLCASSPGGSYEQYFGPGTRLTVT.

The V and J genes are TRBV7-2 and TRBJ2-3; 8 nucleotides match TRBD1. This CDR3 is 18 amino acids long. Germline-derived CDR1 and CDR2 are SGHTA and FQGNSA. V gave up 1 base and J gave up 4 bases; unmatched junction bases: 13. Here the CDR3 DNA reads TGTGCCAGCAGCTTAGTCCATGGACAGGGTATAGTCGCAGATACGCAGTATTTT. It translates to CASSLVHGQGIVADTQYF.

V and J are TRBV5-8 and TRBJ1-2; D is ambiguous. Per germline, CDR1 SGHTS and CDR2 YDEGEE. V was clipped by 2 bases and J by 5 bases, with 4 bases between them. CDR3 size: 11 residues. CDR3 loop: CASSLKYGYTF. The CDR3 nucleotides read TGTGCCAGCAGCTTAAAGTATGGCTACACCTTC.

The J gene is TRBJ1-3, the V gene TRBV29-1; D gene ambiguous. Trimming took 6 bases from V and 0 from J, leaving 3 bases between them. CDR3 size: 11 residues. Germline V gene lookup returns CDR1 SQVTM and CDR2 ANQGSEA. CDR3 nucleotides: TGCAGCGTGGGCTCTGGAAACACCATATATTTT. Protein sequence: CSVGSGNTIYF.

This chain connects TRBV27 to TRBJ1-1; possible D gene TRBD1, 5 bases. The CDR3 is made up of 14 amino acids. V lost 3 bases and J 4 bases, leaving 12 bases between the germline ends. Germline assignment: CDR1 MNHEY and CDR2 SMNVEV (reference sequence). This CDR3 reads CASSLWGLGTEAFF. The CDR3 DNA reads TGTGCCAGCAGTTTGTGGGGCTTGGGCACTGAAGCTTTCTTT.

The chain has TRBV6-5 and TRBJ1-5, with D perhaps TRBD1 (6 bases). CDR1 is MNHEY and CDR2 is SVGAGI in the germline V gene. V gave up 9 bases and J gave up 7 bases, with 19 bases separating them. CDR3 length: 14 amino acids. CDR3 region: CASDDRHDIQPQHF. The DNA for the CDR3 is TGTGCCAGTGACGACAGGCATGATATCCAGCCCCAGCATTTT.

This CDR3 reads CASSGRGPEAFF. The CDR3 region has the DNA TGTGCCAGTTCTGGACGAGGGCCTGAAGCTTTCTTT. The chain recombines TRBV19 with TRBJ1-1; D call uncertain. The CDR3 length is 12 residues. Germline V gives CDR1 LNHDA, CDR2 SQIVND (reference sequence). V was cut by 8 bases and J by 6 bases, with 13 bases left in between.

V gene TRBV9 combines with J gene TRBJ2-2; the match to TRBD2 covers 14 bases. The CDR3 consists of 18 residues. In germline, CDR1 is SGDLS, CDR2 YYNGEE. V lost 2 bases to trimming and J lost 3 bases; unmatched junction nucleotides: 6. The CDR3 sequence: CASSVEWGLAGDTGELFF. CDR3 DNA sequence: TGTGCCAGCAGCGTGGAGTGGGGACTAGCGGGAGACACCGGGGAGCTGTTTTTT.

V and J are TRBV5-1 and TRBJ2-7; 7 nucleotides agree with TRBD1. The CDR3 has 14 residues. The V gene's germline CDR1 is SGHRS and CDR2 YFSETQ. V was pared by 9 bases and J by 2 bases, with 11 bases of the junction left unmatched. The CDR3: CATRDQGVPYEQYF. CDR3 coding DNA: TGCGCCACCAGAGATCAGGGGGTCCCCTACGAGCAGTACTTC.

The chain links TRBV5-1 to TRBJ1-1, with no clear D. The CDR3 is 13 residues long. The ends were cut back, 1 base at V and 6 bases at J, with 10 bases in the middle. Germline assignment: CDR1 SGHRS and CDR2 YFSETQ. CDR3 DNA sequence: TGCGCCAGCAGCTTGTTGGGAGGGCCTGAAGCTTTCTTT. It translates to CASSLLGGPEAFF.

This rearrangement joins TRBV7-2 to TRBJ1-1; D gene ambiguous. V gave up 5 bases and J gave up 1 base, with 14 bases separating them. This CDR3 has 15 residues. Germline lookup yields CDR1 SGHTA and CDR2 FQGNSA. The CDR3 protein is CASSRQFLSNTEAFF. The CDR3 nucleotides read TGTGCCAGCAGCCGTCAATTTCTGTCGAACACTGAAGCTTTCTTT.

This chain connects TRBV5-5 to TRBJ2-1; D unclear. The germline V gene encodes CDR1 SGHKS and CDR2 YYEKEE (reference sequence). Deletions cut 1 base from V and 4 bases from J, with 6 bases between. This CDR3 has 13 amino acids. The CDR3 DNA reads TGTGCCAGCAGCTTGAGGCAGTACAATGAGCAGTTCTTC. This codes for CASSLRQYNEQFF.

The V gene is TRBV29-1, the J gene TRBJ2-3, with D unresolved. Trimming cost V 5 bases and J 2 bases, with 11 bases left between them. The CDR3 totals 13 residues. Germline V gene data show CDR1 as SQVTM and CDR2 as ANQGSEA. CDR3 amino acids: CSVRLPLTDTQYF. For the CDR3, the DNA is TGCAGCGTTCGACTGCCCCTCACAGATACGCAGTATTTT.

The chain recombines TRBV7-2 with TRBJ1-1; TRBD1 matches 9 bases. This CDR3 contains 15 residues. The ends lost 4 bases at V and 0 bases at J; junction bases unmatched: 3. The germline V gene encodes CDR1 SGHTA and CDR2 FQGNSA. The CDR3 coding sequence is TGTGCCAGCAGCTGGACAGGGGCCGTGAACACTGAAGCTTTCTTT. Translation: CASSWTGAVNTEAFF.

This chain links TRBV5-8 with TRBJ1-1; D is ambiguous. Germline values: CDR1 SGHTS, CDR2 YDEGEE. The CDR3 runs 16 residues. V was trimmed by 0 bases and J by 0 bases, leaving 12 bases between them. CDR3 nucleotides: TGTGCCAGCAGCTTGGGTACGGTTGCCTTGAACACTGAAGCTTTCTTT. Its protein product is CASSLGTVALNTEAFF.

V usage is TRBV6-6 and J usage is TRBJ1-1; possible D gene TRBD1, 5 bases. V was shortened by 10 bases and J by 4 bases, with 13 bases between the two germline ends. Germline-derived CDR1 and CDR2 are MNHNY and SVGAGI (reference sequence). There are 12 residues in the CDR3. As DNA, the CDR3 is TGTGCCACACACGGCAGGGCCACTGAAGCTTTCTTT. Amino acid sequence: CATHGRATEAFF.

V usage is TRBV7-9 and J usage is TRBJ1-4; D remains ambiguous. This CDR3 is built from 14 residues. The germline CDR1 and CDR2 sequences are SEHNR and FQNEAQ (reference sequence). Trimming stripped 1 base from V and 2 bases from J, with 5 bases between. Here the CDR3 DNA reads TGTGCCAGCAGCTTAGTCTTTACTAATGAAAAACTGTTTTTT. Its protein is CASSLVFTNEKLFF.

The CDR3 spells CASSQGGGAYEQYF. CDR3 DNA sequence: TGCGCCAGCAGCCAAGGCGGGGGGGCCTACGAGCAGTACTTC. This rearrangement joins TRBV4-1 to TRBJ2-7; 9 positions match TRBD2. The junction had 0 bases not matched to a gene; V was cut back by 1 base and J by 2 bases. Germline V gives CDR1 MGHRA, CDR2 YSYEKL. The CDR3 runs to 14 residues.

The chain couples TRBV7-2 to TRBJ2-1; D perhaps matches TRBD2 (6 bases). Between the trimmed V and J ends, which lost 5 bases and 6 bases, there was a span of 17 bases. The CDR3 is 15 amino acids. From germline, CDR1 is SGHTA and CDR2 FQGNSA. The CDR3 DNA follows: TGTGCCAGCAGCCTATCTAGATTGGGGGGCAATGAGCAGTTCTTC. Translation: CASSLSRLGGNEQFF.

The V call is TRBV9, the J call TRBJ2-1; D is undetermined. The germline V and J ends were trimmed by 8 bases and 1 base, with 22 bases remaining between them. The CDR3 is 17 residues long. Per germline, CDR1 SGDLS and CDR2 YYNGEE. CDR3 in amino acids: CASSLSSPARSYNEQFF. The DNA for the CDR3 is TGTGCCAGTAGTCTCTCCTCCCCTGCGAGGTCCTACAATGAGCAGTTCTTC.